Listed here are 9 T cell receptor beta chains from one sample, sequenced in a study of graft-versus-host responses after intestinal transplantation. Assay used: immunoSEQ multiplex PCR; TCRdb lists only in-frame clones, some missing. The sample contains tens of thousands of clones, about 95% of which appear only once. The sample here was PBMCs, taken 16 days after intestinal transplant. Receptors originate from a human patient who received an intestinal transplant, so some T cells may come from the graft donor.

V is TRBV5-4 and J is TRBJ2-1; D gene ambiguous. V lost 0 bases to trimming and J lost 1 base, with 8 bases between them. CDR1 and CDR2 from the germline V gene are SGHNT and YYREEE (reference sequence). This CDR3 comprises 15 residues. CDR3 protein: CASSLAGSSYNEQFF. For the CDR3, the DNA is TGTGCCAGCAGCTTGGCCGGCAGTTCCTACAATGAGCAGTTCTTC.

The rearrangement links TRBV19 to TRBJ1-5; 7 bases align to TRBD1. The CDR3 spans 14 residues. The V and J ends lost 6 bases and 5 bases, in that order; junction bases with no gene match: 7. Germline V lookup: CDR1 LNHDA, CDR2 SQIVND (reference sequence). CDR3 amino acids: CASSDRAGDQPQHF. The CDR3 DNA reads as TGTGCCAGTAGCGACAGGGCGGGCGATCAGCCCCAGCATTTT.

The chain joins TRBV7-8 to TRBJ2-3; D might be TRBD2 (6 bases). This CDR3 comprises 16 residues. V was pared by 3 bases and J by 3 bases, with 16 bases between. In germline, CDR1 is SGHVS, CDR2 FQNEAQ. The CDR3 reads CASSFSSAGLTDTQYF. CDR3 nucleotides: TGTGCCAGCAGCTTCTCTTCAGCGGGCTTGACAGATACGCAGTATTTT.

The gene calls are TRBV5-6 and TRBJ1-4, with D perhaps matching TRBD1 (6 bases). CDR1 and CDR2 (germline): SGHDT, YYEEEE. V lost 0 bases and J 12 bases, leaving 21 bases between the germline ends. The length of the CDR3 is 16 residues. CDR3: CASSLEVGHASRQLFF. Written as DNA, the CDR3 is TGTGCCAGCAGCTTGGAAGTGGGACACGCATCACGCCAACTGTTTTTT. The entire variable domain, with the rest obtained from reference TRBV5-6 and TRBJ1-4, is as follows: DAGVTQSPTHLIKTRGQQVTLRCSPKSGHDTVSWYQQALGQGPQFIFQYYEEEERQRGNFPDRFSGHQFPNYSSELNVNALLLGDSALYLCASSLEVGHASRQLFFGSGTQLSVL.

DNA of the CDR3: TGTGCCAGCAGCACCAGAAGGACCTACCAGTCAGGGGTCCTAAATGAAAAACTGTTTTTT. As protein: CASSTRRTYQSGVLNEKLFF. The chain employs TRBV21-1 and TRBJ1-4; the tabulated D call, TRBD1, remains unverified against the DNA. TRBV21-1 is assigned pseudogene status. This CDR3 has 20 amino acids.

The chain links TRBV6-5 to TRBJ1-6, with a possible D match to TRBD1 (5 bases). Trimming removed 0 bases from V and 6 bases from J, with 9 bases in between. The CDR3 is 15 amino acids. Germline V gives CDR1 MNHEY, CDR2 SVGAGI. The CDR3 coding sequence is TGTGCCAGCAGTTACTCTGCAGGGACTAATTCACCCCTCCACTTT. Protein sequence: CASSYSAGTNSPLHF.

V gene TRBV4-1 combines with J gene TRBJ2-7; perhaps D is TRBD1 or TRBD2 (6 bases each). The length of the CDR3 is 15 residues. Between the trimmed V and J ends, which lost 0 bases and 7 bases, there was a span of 16 bases. Germline V gene data show CDR1 as MGHRA and CDR2 as YSYEKL. CDR3 nucleotide sequence: TGCGCCAGCAGCCAAGACGGAGGGGGAAATTATGAGCAGTACTTC. It codes for CASSQDGGGNYEQYF.

The V and J genes are TRBV28 and TRBJ2-7, with D possibly TRBD2 on 6 matching bases. Germline-derived CDR1 and CDR2 are MDHEN and SYDVKM. Trimming pared 7 bases from V and 1 base from J, leaving 20 bases between. This CDR3 contains 16 residues. The CDR3 reads CASKSLVPGRSYEQYF. The DNA for the CDR3 is TGTGCCAGCAAATCCCTCGTGCCAGGGAGGTCCTACGAGCAGTACTTC.

The chain recombines TRBV25-1 with TRBJ2-7, with D possibly TRBD1 on 6 matching bases. Germline V CDR1 and CDR2: MGHDK, SYGVNS. V lost 2 bases and J lost 0, with 8 bases in between. CDR3 length: 14 residues. The CDR3 DNA reads TGTGCCAGCAGTGAACAACAGGGCTCCTACGAGCAGTACTTC. This encodes CASSEQQGSYEQYF.